This TCR beta chain appears in the sequencing data of a study of cytomegalovirus exposure and HLA in healthy donors. This clone was seen only once. Its antigen is undetermined. The length of the CDR3 is 14 residues. Germline lookup yields CDR1 MNHEY and CDR2 SMNVEV (reference sequence). The ends lost 5 bases at V and 6 bases at J; junction bases unmatched: 5. Study-level points and caveats: A missense DCLRE1C variant was associated with V- and J-gene trimming of TCR beta chains in a later analysis, and an independent cohort replicated the association.

The PCR made use of 60 Vbeta and 13 Jbeta primers. Data came from immunoSEQ multiplex PCR; TCRdb stores just in-frame clones and leaves some out. This sample has approximately 150,000 clones, with approximately 79% found just once. The chain has TRBV27 and TRBJ1-5, with 9 bases identical to TRBD1. The receptor was derived from a male donor in good health and CMV-seronegative. The material sequenced was PBMCs. The CDR3 DNA reads as TGTGCCAGCAGTCCATCGACAGGGGGTCAGCCCCAGCATTTT. Translation gives CASSPSTGGQPQHF.